The 9 T cell receptor beta chains given below trace back to one sample, sequenced in a study of T cells and copy number aberrations in small-cell lung cancer (dated by TCRdb to the early 2020s). Receptors were amplified or captured by the immunoSEQ multiplex PCR assay. Held by TCRdb, this immuneACCESS table contains in-frame sequences only and omits some clones. Under half of the omission traces to an unresolved V gene where checked; the cause of the rest is unknown. This sample lists some 2,000 clones; 70% to 85% were detected once. More than 8% of the sample lies in the top ten. Sequencing was carried out using tumor tissue. The source is a man aged 55-75 years with small cell lung cancer.

The rearrangement joins TRBV28 to TRBJ2-7; the D gene is possibly TRBD1 (6 bases). Per germline, CDR1 MDHEN and CDR2 SYDVKM. The length of the CDR3 is 13 residues. Trimming stripped 8 bases from V and 2 bases from J, with 13 bases between. The chain's CDR3 is CASQFGGAYEQYF. CDR3 nucleotides: TGTGCCAGCCAGTTTGGGGGCGCCTACGAGCAGTACTTC.

J is TRBJ2-5 and V is TRBV15; weak D call: TRBD2 (6 bases). Trimming took 0 bases from V and 5 from J, leaving 13 bases between them. CDR3 length equals 15 residues. Germline lookup yields CDR1 LNHNV and CDR2 YYDKDF (reference sequence). CDR3 loop: CATSRDSGSSETQYF. CDR3 bases: TGTGCCACCAGCAGAGATAGCGGCAGCTCGGAGACCCAGTACTTC. The full variable domain, rest sourced from reference TRBV15 and TRBJ2-5, is DAMVIQNPRYQVTQFGKPVTLSCSQTLNHNVMYWYQQKSSQAPKLLFHYYDKDFNNEADTPDNFQSRRPNTSFCFLDIRSPGLGDTAMYLCATSRDSGSSETQYFGPGTRLLVL.

With respect to this clone: The junction shows a germline mismatch at one end, possibly a read error. The CDR3 region is CAWRAGLNTEVFF. The CDR3 coding sequence is TGTGCCTGGAGGGCGGGGTTGAACACTGAAGTTTTCTTT. The chain combines TRBV30 with TRBJ1-1; D gene unclear. This CDR3 region has 13 residues. Germline V gene lookup returns CDR1 GTSNPN and CDR2 SVGIG (reference sequence).

The chain recombines TRBV29-1 with TRBJ2-3, with TRBD1 matching 8 bases. This CDR3 spans 15 amino acids. Trimming cost V 7 bases and J 5 bases; bases outside gene matches: 14. Germline V gene sequence: CDR1 SQVTM, CDR2 ANQGSEA. The CDR3 reads CSGGLRRGQEDTQYF. CDR3 nucleotide sequence: TGCAGCGGAGGTCTTCGCAGGGGGCAGGAAGATACGCAGTATTTT.

The chain recombines TRBV7-9 with TRBJ1-2, with TRBD1 as a possible D gene (6 bases). The germline CDR1 and CDR2 sequences are SEHNR and FQNEAQ (reference sequence). V was pared by 7 bases and J by 5 bases, with 17 bases between. The CDR3 sequence is 14 residues long. CDR3 in DNA: TGTGCCAGCACCGTGGACAGCACCTCTTATGGCTACACCTTC. Protein sequence: CASTVDSTSYGYTF.

V is TRBV15 and J is TRBJ1-2, with D hard to call. The CDR3 covers 13 residues. The germline V gene has CDR1 LNHNV and CDR2 YYDKDF (reference sequence). V gave up 2 bases and J gave up 8 bases, with 12 bases separating them. The CDR3 nucleotides read TGTGCCACCAGCAGAATGAGGGATTACGGCTACACCTTC. Translating it yields CATSRMRDYGYTF.

The rearrangement joins TRBV25-1 to TRBJ2-1, with unresolved D. Germline CDR1 reads MGHDK; CDR2 reads SYGVNS. This CDR3 spans 13 amino acids. V shed 10 bases and J shed 6 bases, with 16 bases lying between them. The CDR3 sequence is CATRPNRPNEQFF. The CDR3 DNA is TGTGCCACCCGACCCAACCGTCCCAATGAGCAGTTCTTC.

The chain joins TRBV5-4 to TRBJ1-1, with D uncertain. Germline lookup yields CDR1 SGHNT and CDR2 YYREEE (reference sequence). This CDR3 has 13 amino acids. Trimming cost V 2 bases and J 10 bases, with 15 bases left between them. DNA for the CDR3: TGTGCCAGCAGCTTTGATATGTCGGGTGGAGCTTTCTTT. Translating gives CASSFDMSGGAFF.

The gene calls are TRBV7-2 and TRBJ2-1; the D gene could be TRBD1 or TRBD2 (5 bases each). V gave up 0 bases and J gave up 2 bases, with 11 bases separating them. Germline V lookup: CDR1 SGHTA, CDR2 FQGNSA. There are 16 residues in the CDR3. The chain's CDR3 is CASSLAGTRTYNEQFF. The CDR3 DNA reads as TGTGCCAGCAGCTTAGCTGGGACGAGGACCTACAATGAGCAGTTCTTC.